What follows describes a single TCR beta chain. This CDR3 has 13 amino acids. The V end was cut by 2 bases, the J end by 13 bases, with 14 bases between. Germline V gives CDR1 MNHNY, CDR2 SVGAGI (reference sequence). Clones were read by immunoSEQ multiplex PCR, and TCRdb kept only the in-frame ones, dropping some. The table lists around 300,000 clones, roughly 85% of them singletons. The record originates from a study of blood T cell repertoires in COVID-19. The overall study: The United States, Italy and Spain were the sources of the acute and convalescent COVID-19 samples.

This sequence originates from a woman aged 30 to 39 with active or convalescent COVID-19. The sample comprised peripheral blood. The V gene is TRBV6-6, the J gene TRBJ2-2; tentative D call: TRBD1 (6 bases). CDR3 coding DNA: TGTGCCAGCAGTTACCCCGCAGGGGTAGGGCTGTTTTTT. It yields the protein CASSYPAGVGLFF.